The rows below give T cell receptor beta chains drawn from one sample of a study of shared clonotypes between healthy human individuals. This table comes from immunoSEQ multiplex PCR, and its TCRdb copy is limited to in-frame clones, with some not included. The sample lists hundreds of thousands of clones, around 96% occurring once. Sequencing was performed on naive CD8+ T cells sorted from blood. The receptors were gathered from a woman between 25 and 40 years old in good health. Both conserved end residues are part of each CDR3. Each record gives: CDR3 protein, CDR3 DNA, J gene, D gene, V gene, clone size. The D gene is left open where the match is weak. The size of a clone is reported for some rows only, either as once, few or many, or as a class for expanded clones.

cdr3_aa: CASSQDYLAGQSPQHF; cdr3_nt: TGCGCCAGCAGCCAAGATTATTTAGCGGGGCAATCGCCCCAGCATTTT; j_call: TRBJ1-5; d_call: -; v_call: TRBV4-1; clone_size: -
cdr3_aa: CASLLAGSSYEQYF; cdr3_nt: TGTGCCAGCCTGTTGGCGGGAAGCTCCTACGAGCAGTACTTC; j_call: TRBJ2-7; d_call: -; v_call: TRBV5-5; clone_size: once
cdr3_aa: CASSLDVSRGSSYEQYF; cdr3_nt: TGCGCCAGCAGCTTGGATGTGTCTCGGGGGAGCTCCTACGAGCAGTACTTC; j_call: TRBJ2-7; d_call: -; v_call: TRBV5-1; clone_size: -
cdr3_aa: CASSSGQDSYEQYF; cdr3_nt: TGTGCCAGCAGCTCTGGACAGGACTCCTACGAGCAGTACTTC; j_call: TRBJ2-7; d_call: TRBD1; v_call: TRBV7-9; clone_size: -
cdr3_aa: CASSAGTSGRNEQFF; cdr3_nt: TGTGCCAGCAGTGCCGGGACTAGCGGGCGCAATGAGCAGTTCTTC; j_call: TRBJ2-1; d_call: TRBD2; v_call: TRBV27; clone_size: -
cdr3_aa: CATSNYFSANEQFF; cdr3_nt: TGTGCCACCAGCAACTACTTTAGCGCCAATGAGCAGTTCTTC; j_call: TRBJ2-1; d_call: -; v_call: TRBV15; clone_size: -
cdr3_aa: CASRQWGSDTQYF; cdr3_nt: TGTGCCAGCCGACAGTGGGGAAGCGATACGCAGTATTTT; j_call: TRBJ2-3; d_call: -; v_call: TRBV13; clone_size: -
cdr3_aa: CASSFVHNTEAFF; cdr3_nt: TGTGCCAGCAGTTTTGTCCACAACACTGAAGCTTTCTTT; j_call: TRBJ1-1; d_call: -; v_call: TRBV28; clone_size: -
cdr3_aa: CASSPGEYNEQFF; cdr3_nt: TGTGCCAGCAGTCCAGGAGAATACAATGAGCAGTTCTTC; j_call: TRBJ2-1; d_call: -; v_call: TRBV2; clone_size: -
cdr3_aa: CASRLLGTGANTGELFF; cdr3_nt: TGTGCAAGTCGCTTACTCGGGACAGGGGCGAACACCGGGGAGCTGTTTTTT; j_call: TRBJ2-2; d_call: -; v_call: TRBV12-2; clone_size: -
cdr3_aa: CASRDNTGIQPQHF; cdr3_nt: TGTGCCAGTAGGGATAATACGGGGATTCAGCCCCAGCATTTT; j_call: TRBJ1-5; d_call: -; v_call: TRBV19; clone_size: few
cdr3_aa: CASSPATSGGSTDTQYF; cdr3_nt: TGTGCCAGCAGCCCAGCGACTAGCGGGGGAAGCACAGATACGCAGTATTTT; j_call: TRBJ2-3; d_call: TRBD2; v_call: TRBV11-2; clone_size: -
cdr3_aa: CASRRRSSYEQYF; cdr3_nt: TGTGCCAGCAGGAGGAGAAGCTCCTACGAGCAGTACTTC; j_call: TRBJ2-7; d_call: -; v_call: TRBV2; clone_size: -
cdr3_aa: CASSDRTSGTDTQYF; cdr3_nt: TGTGCCAGCAGTGACCGGACTAGCGGCACAGATACGCAGTATTTT; j_call: TRBJ2-3; d_call: TRBD2; v_call: TRBV27; clone_size: once
cdr3_aa: CASETTGTAEAFF; cdr3_nt: TGTGCCAGTGAAACGACAGGGACAGCTGAAGCTTTCTTT; j_call: TRBJ1-1; d_call: TRBD1; v_call: TRBV19; clone_size: once
cdr3_aa: CASGWVEGATEAFF; cdr3_nt: TGTGCCAGCGGGTGGGTAGAGGGTGCCACTGAAGCTTTCTTT; j_call: TRBJ1-1; d_call: -; v_call: TRBV27; clone_size: once
cdr3_aa: CASSLGRVLNEKLFF; cdr3_nt: TGTGCCAGCAGTTTGGGCCGGGTCCTTAATGAAAAACTGTTTTTT; j_call: TRBJ1-4; d_call: -; v_call: TRBV27; clone_size: once
cdr3_aa: CASGGTSGKEQYF; cdr3_nt: TGTGCCAGCGGGGGGACTAGCGGGAAAGAGCAGTACTTC; j_call: TRBJ2-7; d_call: TRBD2; v_call: TRBV28; clone_size: -
cdr3_aa: CASSFKEGHAGELFF; cdr3_nt: TGTGCCAGCAGCTTCAAGGAGGGGCACGCCGGGGAGCTGTTTTTT; j_call: TRBJ2-2; d_call: -; v_call: TRBV7-8; clone_size: once
cdr3_aa: CASRDGSGRIYEQYF; cdr3_nt: TGTGCCAGCAGGGATGGTAGCGGGAGGATCTACGAGCAGTACTTC; j_call: TRBJ2-7; d_call: TRBD2; v_call: TRBV2; clone_size: -
cdr3_aa: CASSPGTPQETQYF; cdr3_nt: TGTGCCAGCAGTCCCGGGACACCTCAAGAGACCCAGTACTTC; j_call: TRBJ2-5; d_call: -; v_call: TRBV27; clone_size: -
cdr3_aa: CASSPEDRPHTIYF; cdr3_nt: TGTGCCAGCAGCCCGGAGGACAGGCCCCACACCATATATTTT; j_call: TRBJ1-3; d_call: TRBD1; v_call: TRBV7-2; clone_size: -
cdr3_aa: CASSQLGEGSSYNEQFF; cdr3_nt: TGTGCCAGCAGCCAGCTAGGGGAGGGAAGCTCCTACAATGAGCAGTTCTTC; j_call: TRBJ2-1; d_call: TRBD2; v_call: TRBV5-4; clone_size: -
cdr3_aa: CASSAPYDSNTGELFF; cdr3_nt: TGTGCCAGCAGTGCGCCGTATGACAGTAACACCGGGGAGCTGTTTTTT; j_call: TRBJ2-2; d_call: -; v_call: TRBV25-1; clone_size: -
cdr3_aa: CASSSETGFQETQYF; cdr3_nt: TGTGCCAGCAGCTCCGAGACAGGGTTCCAAGAGACCCAGTACTTC; j_call: TRBJ2-5; d_call: TRBD1; v_call: TRBV7-8; clone_size: once
cdr3_aa: CAWSWSGSPYNEQFF; cdr3_nt: TGTGCCTGGAGTTGGAGCGGGAGTCCATACAATGAGCAGTTCTTC; j_call: TRBJ2-1; d_call: TRBD2; v_call: TRBV30; clone_size: -
cdr3_aa: CASSLATWDEQYF; cdr3_nt: TGCGCCAGCAGCTTGGCCACTTGGGACGAGCAGTACTTC; j_call: TRBJ2-7; d_call: -; v_call: TRBV5-1; clone_size: -
cdr3_aa: CASSGREAQYF; cdr3_nt: TGCGCCAGCAGTGGGCGGGAGGCCCAGTACTTC; j_call: TRBJ2-5; d_call: TRBD2; v_call: TRBV10-2; clone_size: -
cdr3_aa: CASSSHWLQRPSTDTQYF; cdr3_nt: TGTGCCAGCAGCTCTCATTGGCTTCAGCGGCCCAGCACAGATACGCAGTATTTT; j_call: TRBJ2-3; d_call: -; v_call: TRBV28; clone_size: -
cdr3_aa: CASSLRTSGGELFF; cdr3_nt: TGTGCCAGCAGTCTCCGGACTAGCGGTGGGGAGCTGTTTTTT; j_call: TRBJ2-2; d_call: TRBD2; v_call: TRBV28; clone_size: once
cdr3_aa: CASSYDVEVTEAFF; cdr3_nt: TGTGCCAGTAGCTATGATGTGGAAGTCACTGAAGCTTTCTTT; j_call: TRBJ1-1; d_call: -; v_call: TRBV19; clone_size: -
cdr3_aa: CASSAGGIYGYTF; cdr3_nt: TGTGCCAGCAGCGCCGGAGGGATCTATGGCTACACCTTC; j_call: TRBJ1-2; d_call: -; v_call: TRBV7-9; clone_size: once
cdr3_aa: CASSEVTYEQYF; cdr3_nt: TGTGCCAGCAGTGAAGTTACCTACGAGCAGTACTTC; j_call: TRBJ2-7; d_call: -; v_call: TRBV2; clone_size: -
cdr3_aa: CASSDHGTGTTNEKLFF; cdr3_nt: TGCGCCAGCAGTGATCACGGGACGGGAACAACTAATGAAAAACTGTTTTTT; j_call: TRBJ1-4; d_call: -; v_call: TRBV10-2; clone_size: -
cdr3_aa: CASSEDRGYNEQFF; cdr3_nt: TGTGCCAGCAGCGAGGACAGGGGGTACAATGAGCAGTTCTTC; j_call: TRBJ2-1; d_call: TRBD1; v_call: TRBV13; clone_size: -
cdr3_aa: CASSVDRGPAMNTEAFF; cdr3_nt: TGTGCCAGCAGCGTAGATCGGGGGCCGGCGATGAACACTGAAGCTTTCTTT; j_call: TRBJ1-1; d_call: -; v_call: TRBV9; clone_size: once
cdr3_aa: CASRTGTGRTDTQYF; cdr3_nt: TGTGCCAGCAGGACCGGGACAGGGAGGACAGATACGCAGTATTTT; j_call: TRBJ2-3; d_call: TRBD1; v_call: TRBV5-4; clone_size: -
cdr3_aa: CAWSGQAEQYF; cdr3_nt: TGTGCCTGGAGTGGACAGGCCGAGCAGTACTTC; j_call: TRBJ2-7; d_call: -; v_call: TRBV30; clone_size: -
cdr3_aa: CASSTGLAGAGEQYF; cdr3_nt: TGTGCCAGCAGCACGGGACTAGCGGGAGCTGGCGAGCAGTACTTC; j_call: TRBJ2-7; d_call: -; v_call: TRBV21-1; clone_size: -
cdr3_aa: CASSLAGGDTQYF; cdr3_nt: TGTGCCAGCAGTTTAGCGGGAGGAGATACGCAGTATTTT; j_call: TRBJ2-3; d_call: TRBD2; v_call: TRBV27; clone_size: -
cdr3_aa: CASSLLPFQESYEQYF; cdr3_nt: TGTGCCAGCAGTTTATTACCCTTTCAAGAATCATACGAGCAGTACTTC; j_call: TRBJ2-7; d_call: -; v_call: TRBV27; clone_size: -
cdr3_aa: CATSGTSGRGGTGELFF; cdr3_nt: TGTGCCACCAGCGGGACTAGCGGGAGGGGAGGCACCGGGGAGCTGTTTTTT; j_call: TRBJ2-2; d_call: TRBD2; v_call: TRBV15; clone_size: -
cdr3_aa: CASSVESSYNEQFF; cdr3_nt: TGTGCCAGCAGCGTCGAGAGCTCCTACAATGAGCAGTTCTTC; j_call: TRBJ2-1; d_call: -; v_call: TRBV9; clone_size: -
cdr3_aa: CASSLEEPSNGELFF; cdr3_nt: TGTGCCAGCAGTTTGGAGGAGCCCTCCAACGGGGAGCTGTTTTTT; j_call: TRBJ2-2; d_call: -; v_call: TRBV13; clone_size: -
cdr3_aa: CASREPTGGGIGKNIQYF; cdr3_nt: TGTGCCAGCAGGGAACCGACAGGGGGCGGCATTGGGAAAAACATTCAGTACTTC; j_call: TRBJ2-4; d_call: TRBD1; v_call: TRBV25-1; clone_size: -
cdr3_aa: CASSMWTGADSPLHF; cdr3_nt: TGTGCCAGTAGTATGTGGACAGGGGCTGATTCACCCCTCCACTTT; j_call: TRBJ1-6; d_call: TRBD1; v_call: TRBV19; clone_size: -
cdr3_aa: CASSYAAGNEQFF; cdr3_nt: TGTGCCAGCAGTTACGCGGCCGGCAATGAGCAGTTCTTC; j_call: TRBJ2-1; d_call: -; v_call: TRBV6-5; clone_size: -
cdr3_aa: CASSAGRGWNTEAFF; cdr3_nt: TGTGCCAGCAGCGCAGGGCGGGGCTGGAACACTGAAGCTTTCTTT; j_call: TRBJ1-1; d_call: -; v_call: TRBV7-9; clone_size: once
cdr3_aa: CASSRTDREGNIQYF; cdr3_nt: TGTGCCAGCAGCCGGACCGACAGGGAGGGAAACATTCAGTACTTC; j_call: TRBJ2-4; d_call: -; v_call: TRBV7-9; clone_size: -
cdr3_aa: CASSRSGRASYNEQFF; cdr3_nt: TGCGCCAGCAGCCGGAGCGGGAGGGCTTCCTACAATGAGCAGTTCTTC; j_call: TRBJ2-1; d_call: TRBD2; v_call: TRBV4-1; clone_size: -
cdr3_aa: CASTSGGANTEAFF; cdr3_nt: TGTGCCAGCACCTCGGGGGGGGCCAATACTGAAGCTTTCTTT; j_call: TRBJ1-1; d_call: -; v_call: TRBV27; clone_size: -
cdr3_aa: CASSYPGDTQYF; cdr3_nt: TGTGCCAGCAGCTACCCCGGGGATACGCAGTATTTT; j_call: TRBJ2-3; d_call: -; v_call: TRBV11-3; clone_size: -
cdr3_aa: CASSSHLAGGPSEQFF; cdr3_nt: TGTGCCAGCAGTTCTCATCTAGCGGGAGGGCCAAGTGAGCAGTTCTTC; j_call: TRBJ2-1; d_call: TRBD2; v_call: TRBV27; clone_size: -
cdr3_aa: CAWTPLGEDTEAFF; cdr3_nt: TGTGCCTGGACCCCATTAGGAGAGGACACTGAAGCTTTCTTT; j_call: TRBJ1-1; d_call: -; v_call: TRBV30; clone_size: few
cdr3_aa: CASSQGRAGGSNTGELFF; cdr3_nt: TGTGCCAGCAGCCAAGGAAGAGCGGGAGGTTCGAACACCGGGGAGCTGTTTTTT; j_call: TRBJ2-2; d_call: TRBD2; v_call: TRBV4-2; clone_size: -
cdr3_aa: CASEGMSNEQFF; cdr3_nt: TGCGCCAGCGAGGGGATGTCCAATGAGCAGTTCTTC; j_call: TRBJ2-1; d_call: -; v_call: TRBV4-1; clone_size: -
cdr3_aa: CSVLKREDYEQYF; cdr3_nt: TGCAGCGTTCTAAAACGAGAAGATTACGAGCAGTACTTC; j_call: TRBJ2-7; d_call: -; v_call: TRBV29-1; clone_size: once